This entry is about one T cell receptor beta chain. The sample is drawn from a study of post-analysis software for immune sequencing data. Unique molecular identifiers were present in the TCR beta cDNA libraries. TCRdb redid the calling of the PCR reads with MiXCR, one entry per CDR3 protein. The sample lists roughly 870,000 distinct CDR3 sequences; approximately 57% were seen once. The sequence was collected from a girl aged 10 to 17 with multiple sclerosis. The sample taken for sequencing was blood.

The CDR3: CASRGTPISYEQYF. The DNA for the CDR3 is TGTGCCAGCAGGGGGACCCCAATCTCCTACGAGCAGTACTTC. This chain uses TRBV2 with TRBJ2-7; D is possibly TRBD1 or TRBD2 (5 bases each). Germline CDR1 and CDR2: SNHLY and FYNNEI. Deletions cut 6 bases from V and 0 bases from J, with 12 bases between. The CDR3 has 14 residues.